This TCR beta chain was obtained from a study of blood T cell repertoires in COVID-19. In the study overall: Some COVID-19 samples were acute and others convalescent; all came from the United States, Italy and Spain. Sources were T cells, B-cell-depleted T cells, or PBMCs; the material itself was cDNA or gDNA.

Germline lookup yields CDR1 SGHRS and CDR2 YFSETQ. V gave up 4 bases and J gave up 5 bases; unmatched junction bases: 3. This CDR3 is 14 amino acids long. In the original workflow: Cell counts per sample came from amplifying reference gene primers. The assay was immunoSEQ multiplex PCR, and TCRdb's table has in-frame clones only and misses some. The V and J calls and clone size are taken from that table; D and trimming were inferred from the DNA. Found here are 200,000 or so clones, approximately 79% of them singletons; the top ten hold roughly 17%. This clone was recorded a few times. This TCR came from a man aged 55 to 70 with active or convalescent COVID-19. The chain couples TRBV5-1 to TRBJ1-1, with 12 bases aligning to TRBD1. The sample consisted of peripheral blood. The CDR3 protein is CASSGTGGGTEAFF. The CDR3 coding sequence is TGCGCCAGCAGCGGGACAGGGGGCGGTACTGAAGCTTTCTTT.